This note documents a single T cell receptor beta chain sequence. CDR1 and CDR2 from the germline V gene are MNHNS and SASEGT. V was clipped by 0 bases and J by 3 bases, with 14 bases between them. This CDR3 has 16 amino acids. The sample belongs to a study of blood T cell repertoires in COVID-19. Study background: COVID-19 samples collected from the United States, Italy and Spain covered acute and convalescent phases. PBMCs, B-cell-depleted T cells, or T cells provided the cDNA or gDNA that made up the material.

The repertoire was sequenced with immunoSEQ multiplex PCR; TCRdb's copy has only in-frame clones and lacks some. The repertoire holds 100,000 to 150,000 clones, with 85% to 90% as singletons. This chain links TRBV6-1 with TRBJ1-1; no clear D. This sequence was found in a man aged 45 to 65 with active or convalescent COVID-19. The sequenced sample consisted of peripheral blood. The CDR3 protein is CASSEAWPGGHTEAFF. The DNA for the CDR3 is TGTGCCAGCAGTGAAGCCTGGCCGGGAGGGCACACTGAAGCTTTCTTT.